These 15 T cell receptor beta chains share one sample of origin, sequenced in a study of patients and donors after allogeneic stem cell transplantation. TCRdb used MiXCR to reprocess the RT-PCR reads, holding one entry per CDR3 protein. The data show about 400,000 distinct CDR3 sequences, 16% seen once. Sequencing was carried out using blood, either unsorted or a sorted T cell fraction (not recorded which). The receptor source for this set is a human donor who was either an allogeneic HSCT recipient or a stem cell or donor lymphocyte infusion donor (not recorded which). It is not recorded whose cells these are; they may come from a transplant donor.

This clonotype was counted only a few times. This chain connects TRBV13 to TRBJ2-7; the D is unclear. The CDR3 covers 13 residues. The germline V and J ends were trimmed by 7 bases and 7 bases, with 17 bases remaining between them. Germline CDR1 reads PRHDT; CDR2 reads FYEKMQ (reference sequence). CDR3 amino acids: CASTSWVAGEQYF. In DNA form, the CDR3 reads TGTGCCAGCACCTCATGGGTAGCCGGGGAGCAGTACTTC.

This clonotype has a handful of counts. The V gene is TRBV12-3 or TRBV12-4, the J gene TRBJ2-3, with 9 bases identical to TRBD2. V lost 0 bases, J lost 2 bases, and 6 bases stayed unmatched. The CDR3 totals 17 residues. This CDR3 reads CASSLALAGAVTDTQYF. CDR3 bases: TGTGCCAGCAGTTTAGCTTTAGCGGGGGCCGTCACAGATACGCAGTATTTT.

V is TRBV6-5 and J is TRBJ2-5, with D possibly TRBD1 on 6 matching bases. CDR1 and CDR2 (germline): MNHEY, SVGAGI. The CDR3 contains 15 residues. Trimming pared 2 bases from V and 3 bases from J, leaving 13 bases between. The CDR3 region has the DNA TGTGCCAGCAGTTACGATGCAGGGGAAAAAGAGACCCAGTACTTC. It codes for CASSYDAGEKETQYF.

The chain employs TRBV3-1 and TRBJ1-3; TRBD1 matches at 7 bases. There are 12 residues in the CDR3. CDR1 and CDR2 (germline): LGHDT, YNNKEL (reference sequence). Germline trimming cut 4 bases from V and 10 bases from J; bases unmatched to any gene: 4. The CDR3 region is CASSLQGWTIYF. The CDR3 region has the DNA TGTGCCAGCAGCCTACAGGGGTGGACCATATATTTT.

The J gene is TRBJ1-5, the V gene TRBV5-6; D is undetermined. Germline CDR1 SGHDT, CDR2 YYEEEE. The V and J ends lost 4 bases and 4 bases respectively, with 6 bases between them. This CDR3 is 12 amino acids long. The CDR3 coding sequence is TGTGCCAGCAGCGCCCGAAATCAGCCCCAGCATTTT. Encoded protein: CASSARNQPQHF.

This clonotype was seen more than once but under ten times. The rearrangement uses TRBV24-1 and TRBJ2-1, with 7 bases lining up with TRBD2. Germline CDR1 is KGHDR and CDR2 is SFDVKD. The CDR3 is made up of 13 amino acids. V was clipped by 5 bases and J by 8 bases; unmatched bases: 5. The CDR3 nucleotides read TGTGCCACCAGTGGCGGGAGAACGTATGAGCAGTTCTTC. It is translated as CATSGGRTYEQFF.

The table lists this clonotype with a few counts. The V gene is TRBV7-2, the J gene TRBJ1-1; weak D call: TRBD1 (5 bases). The germline CDR1 and CDR2 sequences are SGHTA and FQGNSA. Deletions cut 7 bases from V and 1 base from J, with 10 bases between. This CDR3 is 13 amino acids long. CDR3: CASTHGGNTEAFF. CDR3 coding DNA: TGTGCCAGCACCCACGGGGGGAACACTGAAGCTTTCTTT. Full variable domain (missing parts from reference TRBV7-2 and TRBJ1-1): GAGVSQSPSNKVTEKGKDVELRCDPISGHTALYWYRQSLGQGLEFLIYFQGNSAPDKSGLPSDRFSAERTGGSVSTLTIQRTQQEDSAVYLCASTHGGNTEAFFGQGTRLTVV.

In its sample, this clonotype was seen a few times. The chain is built from TRBV14 and TRBJ1-2; 12 bases are a match to TRBD1. Trimming took 1 base from V and 1 from J; bases not matched to a gene: 7. Looked up from germline, CDR1 is SGHDN and CDR2 is FVKESK. There are 18 residues in the CDR3. CDR3 DNA: TGTGCCAGCAGCCAAGTGGGACAGGGGGCCTTCCTTAACTATGGCTACACCTTC. Amino acids: CASSQVGQGAFLNYGYTF. Full variable domain (missing parts from reference TRBV14 and TRBJ1-2): EAGVTQFPSHSVIEKGQTVTLRCDPISGHDNLYWYRRVMGKEIKFLLHFVKESKQDESGMPNNRFLAERTGGTYSTLKVQPAELEDSGVYFCASSQVGQGAFLNYGYTFGSGTRLTVV.

The V call is TRBV2, the J call TRBJ2-5; tentatively, D is TRBD2 (6 bases). Germline V CDR1 and CDR2: SNHLY, FYNNEI. V was cut by 7 bases and J by 0 bases, with 12 bases left in between. There are 14 residues in the CDR3. The CDR3 loop reads CASMRGLHQETQYF. As DNA, the CDR3 is TGTGCCAGCATGAGGGGACTCCACCAAGAGACCCAGTACTTC.

The chain links TRBV24-1 to TRBJ1-5, with 7 bases identical to TRBD1. The CDR3 is 13 amino acids. The V gene's germline CDR1 is KGHDR and CDR2 SFDVKD. The junction had 3 bases not matched to a gene; V was cut back by 4 bases and J by 7 bases. The CDR3 DNA is TGTGCCACCAGTGACAGGGGGAGGCAGCCCCAGCATTTT. Protein product: CATSDRGRQPQHF.

This clonotype was detected ten times or more. This chain uses TRBV12-3 or TRBV12-4 with TRBJ1-1; D is ambiguous. The CDR3 runs 15 residues. Trimming removed 2 bases at V and 3 bases at J, with 13 bases between. The CDR3 reads CASSLIPESYTEAFF. The CDR3 DNA reads as TGTGCCAGCAGTTTAATCCCAGAATCCTACACTGAAGCTTTCTTT.

The chain combines TRBV5-1 with TRBJ2-7, with D tentatively TRBD1 (8 bases). In germline, CDR1 is SGHRS, CDR2 YFSETQ. V was shortened by 6 bases and J by 0 bases, with 22 bases between the two germline ends. The CDR3 spans 17 residues. The CDR3: CASTPGQGLPRSYEQYF. CDR3 in DNA: TGCGCCAGCACCCCAGGACAGGGACTACCCCGCTCCTACGAGCAGTACTTC.

This clonotype has just a few counts. The chain uses TRBV19 and TRBJ2-5, with D unresolved. The germline gives CDR1 LNHDA, CDR2 SQIVND (reference sequence). The CDR3 covers 14 residues. Trimming stripped 4 bases from V and 2 bases from J, with 11 bases between. In DNA form, the CDR3 reads TGTGCCAGTAGTAGGGCGGTTGTACAAGAGACCCAGTACTTC. It translates to CASSRAVVQETQYF.

This clonotype has at least ten counts. This rearrangement joins TRBV28 to TRBJ2-7; TRBD1 might be the D (5 bases). This CDR3 spans 15 amino acids. Germline CDR1 MDHEN, CDR2 SYDVKM. V dropped 5 bases and J dropped 1 base, with 15 bases sitting between them. The CDR3 nucleotides read TGTGCCAGCAGTAAGGGGCGCAAATCATCCTACGAGCAGTACTTC. This codes for CASSKGRKSSYEQYF.

At least ten counts were recorded for this clonotype. In DNA, the CDR3 is TGTGCCAGCAGCTTAGATGGGGGCGGCACAGATACGCAGTATTTT. Its protein is CASSLDGGGTDTQYF. This chain joins TRBV7-2 and TRBJ2-3, with a weak D call TRBD1 (6 bases). Germline V gene lookup returns CDR1 SGHTA and CDR2 FQGNSA. The CDR3 runs 15 residues. The V end was cut by 1 base, the J end by 1 base, with 9 bases between.